One and the same sample provided the 25 T cell receptor beta chains below, sequenced in a study of blood T cells in healthy people across ages. With a J-beta primer mix and a sample-barcoded 5' primer, a second PCR ran about 7 to 12 cycles. TCRdb re-derived calls from the 5' RACE reads in MiXCR, one entry per CDR3 protein. The data show roughly 900,000 distinct CDR3 sequences, about 48% seen once. The sample was blood. All receptors come from a man between 25 and 39 years old in good health.

The rearrangement links TRBV10-2 to TRBJ1-1; TRBD1 matches at 8 bases. Germline trimming cut 2 bases from V and 12 bases from J; bases unmatched to any gene: 8. The CDR3 is 13 amino acids. Germline CDR1 WSHSY, CDR2 SAAADI. In DNA, the CDR3 is TGCGCCAGCAGTGAGCTAAGGACAGGGCGGTCTTTCTTT. Encoded protein: CASSELRTGRSFF.

This clonotype was observed a handful of times. The chain has TRBV27 and TRBJ2-7; D is undetermined. The CDR3 has 13 residues. Per the germline V gene, CDR1 is MNHEY and CDR2 is SMNVEV (reference sequence). The ends were cut back, 0 bases at V and 2 bases at J, with 5 bases in the middle. CDR3: CASSLSNTYEQYF. The CDR3 nucleotides read TGTGCCAGCAGTTTATCGAACACCTACGAGCAGTACTTC.

The chain joins TRBV27 to TRBJ1-5; 10 nucleotides align to TRBD1. The length of the CDR3 is 15 residues. Germline values: CDR1 MNHEY, CDR2 SMNVEV (reference sequence). V was clipped by 5 bases and J by 7 bases; unmatched bases: 8. CDR3 sequence (DNA): TGTGCCAGCAGTGCCGGGACAGGGGCTTCCCAGCCCCAGCATTTT. It specifies CASSAGTGASQPQHF.

Many counts were recorded for this clonotype. V gene TRBV6-5 combines with J gene TRBJ2-6, with D possibly TRBD1 on 6 matching bases. The CDR3 covers 17 residues. Deletions cut 2 bases from V and 0 bases from J, with 11 bases between. Germline V lookup: CDR1 MNHEY, CDR2 SVGAGI. The CDR3 DNA sequence: TGTGCCAGCAGTTACCAGGGGTCGAGCTCTGGGGCCAACGTCCTGACTTTC. This encodes CASSYQGSSSGANVLTF.

This clonotype was counted at least ten times. The gene calls are TRBV20-1 and TRBJ1-2, with TRBD1 matching over 7 bases. The germline CDR1 and CDR2 sequences are DFQATT and SNEGSKA (reference sequence). V lost 0 bases to trimming and J lost 4 bases; unmatched junction nucleotides: 8. The length of the CDR3 is 15 residues. CDR3 bases: TGCAGTGCTAGAGATCTGACAGGGAGGAGCTATGGCTACACCTTC. Translation: CSARDLTGRSYGYTF.

This clonotype has at least ten counts. This chain links TRBV5-1 with TRBJ2-7; TRBD1 matches 7 bases. The germline V gene encodes CDR1 SGHRS and CDR2 YFSETQ. This CDR3 is built from 14 residues. V lost 2 bases, J lost 3 bases, and 5 bases stayed unmatched. The CDR3 loop is CASSFRDSNYEQYF. DNA of the CDR3: TGCGCCAGCAGCTTCCGGGACAGCAACTACGAGCAGTACTTC.

The rearrangement uses TRBV10-3 and TRBJ1-5; no clear D gene. The CDR3 loop spans 15 amino acids. Trimming removed 10 bases from V and 2 bases from J, with 18 bases in between. CDR1 is ENHRY and CDR2 is SYGVKD in the germline V gene. CDR3 loop: CATRAGEVGNQPQHF. The CDR3 region has the DNA TGTGCCACCCGGGCAGGTGAGGTAGGCAATCAGCCCCAGCATTTT.

J is TRBJ2-3 and V is TRBV18; D uncertain. Germline V gives CDR1 KGHSH, CDR2 LQKENI. Trimming pared 4 bases from V and 1 base from J, leaving 9 bases between. This CDR3 is 14 amino acids long. The CDR3, as DNA: TGTGCCAGCTCACGGAACCAGGGCACAGATACGCAGTATTTT. Amino acid sequence: CASSRNQGTDTQYF. Full variable domain (rest looked up from reference TRBV18 and TRBJ2-3): NAGVMQNPRHLVRRRGQEARLRCSPMKGHSHVYWYRQLPEEGLKFMVYLQKENIIDESGMPKERFSAEFPKEGPSILRIQQVVRGDSAAYFCASSRNQGTDTQYFGPGTRLTVL.

Points on this clonotype: Germline is not matched at one junction end, which may reflect a read error. The V and J genes are TRBV20-1 and TRBJ1-4; possible D gene TRBD1, 6 bases. Per the germline V gene, CDR1 is DFQATT and CDR2 is SNEGSKA (reference sequence). The CDR3 is 12 residues long. The CDR3 DNA is TGCAGTGTCAGGGGACTTAATGAGAAACTGTTTTTT. It is translated as CSVRGLNEKLFF.

The chain links TRBV12-3 or TRBV12-4 to TRBJ2-1; 13 bases agree with TRBD2. V shed 5 bases, J shed 8 bases, and the junction held 6 bases outside the gene matches. The CDR3 runs 15 residues. CDR3 bases: TGTGCCAGCAGTAGGACTAGCGGGGGACGGTATGAGCAGTTCTTC. Protein: CASSRTSGGRYEQFF.

The chain recombines TRBV20-1 with TRBJ2-5; D gene unclear. The CDR3 length is 15 residues. Trimming took 7 bases from V and 1 from J, leaving 19 bases between them. Germline assignment: CDR1 DFQATT and CDR2 SNEGSKA (reference sequence). The CDR3 is CSVGQVKRLQETQYF. The CDR3 DNA follows: TGCAGTGTAGGTCAGGTAAAGCGCCTCCAAGAGACCCAGTACTTC.

This chain joins TRBV24-1 and TRBJ1-2, with D possibly matching TRBD1 (5 bases). This CDR3 has 13 amino acids. V was shortened by 4 bases and J by 8 bases, with 13 bases between the two germline ends. Germline-derived CDR1 and CDR2 are KGHDR and SFDVKD. CDR3 in DNA: TGTGCCACCAGTGACCCGGGGCGCCGGGGCTACACCTTC. This gives the protein CATSDPGRRGYTF.

This clonotype was counted a few times. The J gene is TRBJ1-6, the V gene TRBV9; the match to TRBD1 covers 10 bases. The CDR3 runs 15 residues. With V trimmed by 4 bases and J by 9 bases, 7 bases remained unmatched. Germline loops: CDR1 SGDLS, CDR2 YYNGEE. CDR3 loop: CASSPPGQGTSPLHF. The CDR3, as DNA: TGTGCCAGCAGCCCCCCGGGACAGGGGACTTCACCCCTCCACTTT.

This clonotype was observed once. The chain joins TRBV7-6 to TRBJ2-3; D might be TRBD2 (5 bases). Trimming pared 2 bases from V and 6 bases from J, leaving 15 bases between. The CDR3 runs to 15 residues. Germline CDR1 and CDR2: SGHVS and FNYEAQ. The CDR3 region is CASSLIGGPPDTQYF. The CDR3 DNA reads TGTGCCAGCAGCTTAATTGGAGGTCCGCCGGATACGCAGTATTTT.

This rearrangement joins TRBV6-5 to TRBJ2-5; the match to TRBD1 covers 8 bases. The V and J ends lost 6 bases and 0 bases, in that order; junction bases with no gene match: 6. Per the germline V gene, CDR1 is MNHEY and CDR2 is SVGAGI. The CDR3 loop spans 15 amino acids. In DNA form, the CDR3 reads TGTGCCAGCAGCCCCGACAGGGGAAACCAAGAGACCCAGTACTTC. Residues: CASSPDRGNQETQYF.

The chain links TRBV9 to TRBJ2-5; no reliable D call. V was cut by 0 bases and J by 5 bases, with 11 bases left in between. Germline loops: CDR1 SGDLS, CDR2 YYNGEE. This CDR3 spans 14 amino acids. As DNA, the CDR3 is TGTGCCAGCAGCGTAGGAGTGCAAGGGGAGACCCAGTACTTC. The encoded protein is CASSVGVQGETQYF.

The CDR3 DNA is TGTGCCAGCACCTTCGGTTGGGGCAGGGTGGCCAACACAGAGACCCAGTACTTC. Translated: CASTFGWGRVANTETQYF. The V call is TRBV7-8, the J call TRBJ2-5; possibly TRBD1 for D (5 bases). CDR3 length: 18 residues. Trimming left V 7 bases short and J 4 bases short, with 28 bases between. Germline assignment: CDR1 SGHVS and CDR2 FQNEAQ.

In the case of this clonotype: The junction and the germline gene differ at one end; a read error may be behind it. The genes are TRBV7-9 and TRBJ1-2; D is unresolved. The CDR3 runs 15 residues. Germline V CDR1 and CDR2: SEHNR, FQNEAQ (reference sequence). For the CDR3, the DNA is TGTGCCAGCAGCCTAGCGGGGTTCGGGAACTATGGCTACACCTTC. This gives the protein CASSLAGFGNYGYTF.

The rearrangement uses TRBV20-1 and TRBJ2-3, with TRBD2 matching 14 bases. V gave up 4 bases and J gave up 0 bases; unmatched junction bases: 9. Germline V gene lookup returns CDR1 DFQATT and CDR2 SNEGSKA (reference sequence). The CDR3 has 18 residues. The CDR3: CSATTGLAGEGSTDTQYF. As DNA, the CDR3 is TGCAGTGCTACTACGGGACTAGCGGGGGAGGGTAGCACAGATACGCAGTATTTT.

V usage is TRBV7-8 and J usage is TRBJ2-7, with TRBD2 matching 7 bases. The J call may be wrong; the DNA end is better matched by TRBJ2-5. There are 15 residues in the CDR3. Germline CDR1 SGHVS, CDR2 FQNEAQ. The DNA for the CDR3 is TGTGCCAGCAGCTTGGGCCTTTTGGGGGGGGAGACCCAGTACTTC. This codes for CASSLGLLGGETQYF.

The V and J genes are TRBV6-1 and TRBJ1-4; D perhaps matches TRBD1 (6 bases). The germline V gene has CDR1 MNHNS and CDR2 SASEGT. The V end was cut by 8 bases, the J end by 5 bases, with 18 bases between. The CDR3 extends over 15 amino acids. The CDR3 DNA follows: TGTGCCAGCGGTTATACAGGGAGGGGGAATGAAAAACTGTTTTTT. The encoded protein is CASGYTGRGNEKLFF.

In its sample, this clonotype was seen a few times. The rearrangement uses TRBV4-2 and TRBJ2-1; tentative D call: TRBD2 (6 bases). Germline-derived CDR1 and CDR2 are LGHNA and YNFKEQ. This CDR3 is built from 15 residues. V was trimmed by 1 base and J by 8 bases, leaving 15 bases between them. The CDR3 DNA is TGTGCCAGCAGCCAAGGATTTGGAGGGGTGGATGAGCAGTTCTTC. This gives the protein CASSQGFGGVDEQFF.

The V gene is TRBV4-1, the J gene TRBJ1-5, with 7 nucleotides matching TRBD1. With 1 base clipped from V and 7 bases from J, the junction kept 13 bases outside the gene matches. Germline CDR1 reads MGHRA; CDR2 reads YSYEKL. The CDR3 extends over 17 amino acids. CDR3: CASSQVQGKFFRQPQHF. CDR3 nucleotide sequence: TGCGCCAGCAGCCAAGTACAGGGGAAGTTCTTTCGGCAGCCCCAGCATTTT.

This chain connects TRBV29-1 to TRBJ2-7; D may be TRBD2 (6 bases). The germline V and J ends were trimmed by 6 bases and 0 bases, with 15 bases remaining between them. The CDR3 contains 14 residues. Germline CDR1 reads SQVTM; CDR2 reads ANQGSEA. CDR3 region: CSVGDWGGSYEQYF. The CDR3 coding sequence is TGCAGCGTGGGGGACTGGGGCGGCTCCTACGAGCAGTACTTC.

In this sample, this clonotype turned up a few times. J is TRBJ1-2 and V is TRBV27, with a weak D call TRBD1 (6 bases). Germline CDR1 reads MNHEY; CDR2 reads SMNVEV (reference sequence). The CDR3 is made up of 16 amino acids. V lost 2 bases to trimming and J lost 4 bases, with 17 bases between them. The CDR3 spells CASSLEQGAAGYGYTF. The CDR3, as DNA: TGTGCCAGCAGTTTAGAACAGGGCGCGGCCGGCTATGGCTACACCTTC.